The clone carrying this T cell receptor (beta chain) was recorded a few times. CDR1 and CDR2 from the germline V gene are LGHNA and YNFKEQ. This CDR3 is built from 15 residues. Between the trimmed V and J ends, which lost 4 bases and 4 bases, there was a span of 16 bases. Alongside a J-beta primer mix, a sample-barcoded 5' primer served in a second PCR lasting about 7 to 11 cycles. TCRdb reanalysed the 5' RACE reads using MiXCR and keeps one entry per CDR3 protein. Of roughly 1,500,000 distinct CDR3 sequences listed, roughly 30% were seen once; the top ten hold roughly 12%. The entry originates in a study of blood T cells in healthy people across ages.

Sequenced material: blood. The chain uses TRBV4-2 and TRBJ1-2, with D hard to call. The TCR was taken from a woman aged 30 to 39 in good health. CDR3 DNA sequence: TGTGCCAGCAGCCCGGACGGACTTCCGGCCTATGGCTACACCTTC. This gives the protein CASSPDGLPAYGYTF.